These T cell receptor beta chains were read from a single sample in a study of cytomegalovirus exposure and HLA in healthy donors. The protocol was immunoSEQ multiplex PCR, while the TCRdb copy is restricted to in-frame clones and leaves out a portion. The table records 220,000 or so clones, almost 80% of them present only once. Input material: PBMCs. Receptors originate from a male donor in good health and CMV-seronegative. Each CDR3 is given with its conserved first and last residue. The D gene is left open where the match is weak. Only part of the rows carry a size: once, few, many, or a class if the clone is expanded.

D gene: -; J gene: TRBJ1-1; V gene: TRBV6-5; clone size: few; CDR3 DNA: TGTGCCACCCTCGAACAGGGAAGTTTCAAAGCTTTCTTT; CDR3 protein: CATLEQGSFKAFF
D gene: -; J gene: TRBJ2-5; V gene: TRBV6-5; clone size: few; CDR3 DNA: TGTGCCAGCAGTTATGACCGAGTCTCGGGGGAGCAGTACTTC; CDR3 protein: CASSYDRVSGEQYF
D gene: TRBD2; J gene: TRBJ2-2; V gene: TRBV6-1; clone size: many; CDR3 DNA: TGTGCCAGCCGTAGCGGGGCGAACACCGGGGAGCTGTTTTTT; CDR3 protein: CASRSGANTGELFF
D gene: TRBD2; J gene: TRBJ2-1; V gene: TRBV27; clone size: -; CDR3 DNA: TGTGCCAGCAGCCCGGGACTAGCGGGGGTAGTGGAGCAGTTCTTC; CDR3 protein: CASSPGLAGVVEQFF
D gene: -; J gene: TRBJ2-2; V gene: TRBV28; clone size: -; CDR3 DNA: TGTGCCAGCAGTTTATGGAGTCGAGGGTCTGACGGGGAGCTGTTTTTT; CDR3 protein: CASSLWSRGSDGELFF
D gene: TRBD1; J gene: TRBJ2-5; V gene: TRBV5-4; clone size: -; CDR3 DNA: TGTGCCAGCAGCACCGACAGGGGGCGCCCCGAGACCCAGTACTTC; CDR3 protein: CASSTDRGRPETQYF
D gene: -; J gene: TRBJ1-5; V gene: TRBV5-6; clone size: -; CDR3 DNA: TGTGCCAGCAGCTTGCAGGGGTCCCTCTATCAGCCCCAGCATTTT; CDR3 protein: CASSLQGSLYQPQHF
D gene: -; J gene: TRBJ2-7; V gene: TRBV11-3; clone size: -; CDR3 DNA: TGTGCCAGCAGCCCTGGGGGGTTGAGCTCCTACGAGCAGTACTTC; CDR3 protein: CASSPGGLSSYEQYF
D gene: TRBD1; J gene: TRBJ2-1; V gene: TRBV6-1; clone size: -; CDR3 DNA: TGTGCCAGCAGTGACCCCCCACACGGGACAGATATCTACAATGAGCAGTTCTTC; CDR3 protein: CASSDPPHGTDIYNEQFF
D gene: TRBD2; J gene: TRBJ2-2; V gene: TRBV6-1; clone size: -; CDR3 DNA: TGTGCCAGCAGTGAACCAGCGGGAGGGAAGGTCGGGGAGCTGTTTTTT; CDR3 protein: CASSEPAGGKVGELFF
D gene: -; J gene: TRBJ1-4; V gene: TRBV15; clone size: few; CDR3 DNA: TGTGCCACCAGCAGAGGGGTGGTAAACACAGGGACCCTCCCGGATGAAAAACTGTTTTTT; CDR3 protein: CATSRGVVNTGTLPDEKLFF
D gene: -; J gene: TRBJ1-1; V gene: TRBV5-6; clone size: few; CDR3 DNA: TGTGCCAGCAGCCGCGGGTCAGGAGGGAACACTGAAGCTTTCTTT; CDR3 protein: CASSRGSGGNTEAFF
D gene: -; J gene: TRBJ2-3; V gene: TRBV20-1; clone size: -; CDR3 DNA: TGCAGTGCTCCCAGATCCGATACGCAGTATTTT; CDR3 protein: CSAPRSDTQYF
D gene: -; J gene: TRBJ2-1; V gene: TRBV27; clone size: -; CDR3 DNA: TGTGCCAGCAGTTCTCTGGGGGGTACTAAGTACAATGAGCAGTTCTTC; CDR3 protein: CASSSLGGTKYNEQFF
D gene: TRBD2; J gene: TRBJ2-3; V gene: TRBV5-1; clone size: -; CDR3 DNA: TGCGCCAGCAGCTTGTCTAGCGGGAGCACAGATACGCAGTATTTT; CDR3 protein: CASSLSSGSTDTQYF
D gene: -; J gene: TRBJ1-6; V gene: TRBV5-1; clone size: -; CDR3 DNA: TGCGCCAGCAGCTTGGAGGGAGCGAAGGGTTCACCCCTCCACTTT; CDR3 protein: CASSLEGAKGSPLHF
D gene: -; J gene: TRBJ1-2; V gene: TRBV15; clone size: once; CDR3 DNA: TGTGCCACCAGCACGAGATTGGGCGGCTACACCTTC; CDR3 protein: CATSTRLGGYTF
D gene: -; J gene: TRBJ1-3; V gene: TRBV2; clone size: few; CDR3 DNA: TGTGCCAGCCTCTTTTCGCGGGCAGCTGGAAACACCATATATTTT; CDR3 protein: CASLFSRAAGNTIYF
D gene: -; J gene: TRBJ2-7; V gene: TRBV19; clone size: -; CDR3 DNA: TGTGCCAGTAGTATGAGAAGGGGGGGGACGGAAGAGCAGTACTTC; CDR3 protein: CASSMRRGGTEEQYF
D gene: -; J gene: TRBJ1-1; V gene: TRBV19; clone size: -; CDR3 DNA: TGTGCCAGTAGTATAGATCATAGGGGAGGCCCGAACACTGAAGCTTTCTTT; CDR3 protein: CASSIDHRGGPNTEAFF
D gene: -; J gene: TRBJ2-3; V gene: TRBV11-2; clone size: -; CDR3 DNA: TGTGCCAGCAGCTTACGAGGGTCCGGGAATACGCAGTATTTT; CDR3 protein: CASSLRGSGNTQYF
D gene: TRBD1; J gene: TRBJ2-7; V gene: TRBV15; clone size: few; CDR3 DNA: TGTGCCACCAGCAAAGACCCGGGACAGGGCTACTACGAGCAGTACTTC; CDR3 protein: CATSKDPGQGYYEQYF
D gene: -; J gene: TRBJ2-5; V gene: TRBV7-9; clone size: -; CDR3 DNA: TGTGCCAGCAGCCAGAGAAGGACGAGGGGGGAGACCCAGTACTTC; CDR3 protein: CASSQRRTRGETQYF
D gene: TRBD1; J gene: TRBJ2-5; V gene: TRBV10-3; clone size: -; CDR3 DNA: TGTGCCATCAGTGAGCGGGACAGGGGACTCCAAGAGACCCAGTACTTC; CDR3 protein: CAISERDRGLQETQYF
D gene: TRBD2; J gene: TRBJ2-7; V gene: TRBV18; clone size: -; CDR3 DNA: TGTGCCAGCTCACCAAGAGCGGGGCAGCTTCCTTCCTACGAGCAGTACTTC; CDR3 protein: CASSPRAGQLPSYEQYF
D gene: TRBD2; J gene: TRBJ2-1; V gene: TRBV4-2; clone size: -; CDR3 DNA: TGTGCCAGCACCGTTAGACTAGCGGGTTACTCCTACAATGAGCAGTTCTTC; CDR3 protein: CASTVRLAGYSYNEQFF
D gene: -; J gene: TRBJ2-1; V gene: TRBV19; clone size: -; CDR3 DNA: TGTGCCAGTAGTATAGTTAGTTTGGGAGCCTACAATGAGCAGTTCTTC; CDR3 protein: CASSIVSLGAYNEQFF
D gene: TRBD1; J gene: TRBJ2-5; V gene: TRBV4-2; clone size: -; CDR3 DNA: TGTGCCAGCAGCCAAGCGAGGAGTATTTCGGGACAGGGTAAACAACAAGAGACCCAGTACTTC; CDR3 protein: CASSQARSISGQGKQQETQYF
D gene: TRBD2; J gene: TRBJ2-7; V gene: TRBV14; clone size: -; CDR3 DNA: TGTGCCAGCAGCCAATTACTAGCGGGAGACGACGAGCAGTACTTC; CDR3 protein: CASSQLLAGDDEQYF
D gene: -; J gene: TRBJ1-5; V gene: TRBV7-9; clone size: -; CDR3 DNA: TGTGCCAGCAGCTTAGGAGGCGGCAGCCCTAATAAGCCCCAGCATTTT; CDR3 protein: CASSLGGGSPNKPQHF
D gene: -; J gene: TRBJ1-3; V gene: TRBV1; clone size: -; CDR3 DNA: TGCACCAGCAGCCAAGATTCGAGACAGGGGGCCCAAACTGGAAACACCATATATTTT; CDR3 protein: CTSSQDSRQGAQTGNTIYF
D gene: TRBD2; J gene: TRBJ2-7; V gene: TRBV5-6; clone size: -; CDR3 DNA: TGTGCCAGCAGATCGACTAGCGACGGCGAGCAGTACTTC; CDR3 protein: CASRSTSDGEQYF
D gene: -; J gene: TRBJ2-3; V gene: TRBV5-4; clone size: few; CDR3 DNA: TGTGCCAGCAGCTTGGACGGGGGAGGGGGTTCAGATACGCAGTATTTT; CDR3 protein: CASSLDGGGGSDTQYF
D gene: -; J gene: TRBJ2-2; V gene: TRBV10-2; clone size: few; CDR3 DNA: TGCGCCAGCAGGCGGACATCGAACACCGGGGAGCTGTTTTTT; CDR3 protein: CASRRTSNTGELFF
D gene: TRBD2; J gene: TRBJ2-7; V gene: TRBV5-8; clone size: -; CDR3 DNA: TGTGCCAGCAGATCCCCGGGACTAGCGGCAGCCTACGAGCAGTACTTC; CDR3 protein: CASRSPGLAAAYEQYF
D gene: -; J gene: TRBJ1-1; V gene: TRBV6-5; clone size: -; CDR3 DNA: TGTGCCAGCAGTTACTCCACGGTGAACACTGAAGCTTTCTTT; CDR3 protein: CASSYSTVNTEAFF
D gene: TRBD1; J gene: TRBJ1-2; V gene: TRBV6-5; clone size: -; CDR3 DNA: TGTGCCAGCAGTTACTCACAGGGGAAGGATGGCTACACCTTC; CDR3 protein: CASSYSQGKDGYTF
D gene: -; J gene: TRBJ1-1; V gene: TRBV7-9; clone size: -; CDR3 DNA: TGTGCCAGCAGAGCCAGGGAACAGAACACTGAAGCTTTCTTT; CDR3 protein: CASRAREQNTEAFF
D gene: -; J gene: TRBJ2-3; V gene: TRBV7-6; clone size: once; CDR3 DNA: TGTGCCAGCAGCTACTTAGTTGGTGCGGGGATTGAAGCAGATACGCAGTATTTT; CDR3 protein: CASSYLVGAGIEADTQYF
D gene: -; J gene: TRBJ2-2; V gene: TRBV28; clone size: once; CDR3 DNA: TGTGCCAGCAGTTTCCGGAGGGACACCGGGGAGCTGTTTTTT; CDR3 protein: CASSFRRDTGELFF
D gene: -; J gene: TRBJ2-7; V gene: TRBV21-1; clone size: -; CDR3 DNA: TGTGCCAGCAGCACAAGCGGGACCCAGCTCTACGAGCAGTACTTC; CDR3 protein: CASSTSGTQLYEQYF
D gene: -; J gene: TRBJ1-2; V gene: TRBV6-1; clone size: few; CDR3 DNA: TGTGCCAGCAGTGAATTCCGGTTTACGGACTATGGCTACACCTTC; CDR3 protein: CASSEFRFTDYGYTF
D gene: -; J gene: TRBJ2-1; V gene: TRBV28; clone size: -; CDR3 DNA: TGTGCCAGCAGCCACCGACTCTCCAATGAGCAGTTCTTC; CDR3 protein: CASSHRLSNEQFF
D gene: TRBD1; J gene: TRBJ2-7; V gene: TRBV5-6; clone size: few; CDR3 DNA: TGTGCCAGCAGCGCGACAGGGGAGCGGTACGAGCAGTACTTC; CDR3 protein: CASSATGERYEQYF
D gene: -; J gene: TRBJ1-2; V gene: TRBV4-1; clone size: many; CDR3 DNA: TGCGCCAGCAGCCAAGATTCGCAGGGAGGAGACTATGGCTACACCTTC; CDR3 protein: CASSQDSQGGDYGYTF
D gene: -; J gene: TRBJ2-5; V gene: TRBV7-9; clone size: -; CDR3 DNA: TGTTCCAGCAGTCCGGAGACCCAGTACTTC; CDR3 protein: CSSSPETQYF
D gene: -; J gene: TRBJ2-7; V gene: TRBV19; clone size: -; CDR3 DNA: TGTGCCAGTAGTATGGATGGTAGCGGCTACGAGCAGTACTTC; CDR3 protein: CASSMDGSGYEQYF
D gene: TRBD2; J gene: TRBJ2-7; V gene: TRBV15; clone size: -; CDR3 DNA: TGTGCCACCAGCGGGGGGGGACTAGCGGGGTTCGACGAGCAGTACTTC; CDR3 protein: CATSGGGLAGFDEQYF
D gene: -; J gene: TRBJ1-2; V gene: TRBV7-8; clone size: once; CDR3 DNA: TGTGCCAGCAGCTTACTAGAAGTTAACTATGGCTACACCTTC; CDR3 protein: CASSLLEVNYGYTF
D gene: -; J gene: TRBJ2-7; V gene: TRBV28; clone size: once; CDR3 DNA: TGTGCCAGCAGTTTATTTGGCACGACCTACGAGCAGTACTTC; CDR3 protein: CASSLFGTTYEQYF
D gene: TRBD1; J gene: TRBJ2-1; V gene: TRBV19; clone size: -; CDR3 DNA: TGTGCCAGTCGGGACAGCGCAATTGAGCAGTTCTTC; CDR3 protein: CASRDSAIEQFF
D gene: TRBD2; J gene: TRBJ2-7; V gene: TRBV19; clone size: -; CDR3 DNA: TGTGCCAGTAGTGCAGGGGGGACTAGCGTTCTCTACGAGCAGTACTTC; CDR3 protein: CASSAGGTSVLYEQYF